Listed below are T cell receptor beta chains from one sample, sequenced in a study of blood T cell repertoires in COVID-19. This table comes from immunoSEQ multiplex PCR, and its TCRdb copy is limited to in-frame clones, with some not included. This sample yields 99,000 or so clones, of which about 86% are seen a single time; approximately 40% belongs to the top ten. The specimen was peripheral blood. Source of these receptors: a man older than 75 with acute or convalescent COVID-19. Both conserved end residues are part of each CDR3. The order of the fields is V gene, CDR3 protein.

TRBV9 | CASSHSGTYNEQFF
TRBV28 | CASSLYGQVRDQPQHF
TRBV27 | CASSSRNNSPLHF
TRBV5-1 | CASSEPGRGFYNEQFF
TRBV14 | CASSVASRNEQFF
TRBV19 | CASSIAAGIRSGNTIYF
TRBV4-1 | CASSQEVLAGGRQYF
TRBV5-4 | CASSNRDRGEKLFF
TRBV6-6 | CASSYGGQAYEQYF
TRBV6-1 | CASSEVPKKSPLHF
TRBV9 | CASSPRTGPNEQFF
TRBV15 | CATSRDKDINEKLFF
TRBV6-1 | CASSEYWGGTLYNEQFF
TRBV7-2 | CASRISSNQPQHF
TRBV3-1/TRBV3-2 | CASSLSPYNEQFF
TRBV7-2 | CASSLVRGDYGYTF
TRBV19 | CASSMGIRATNEKLFF
TRBV5-4 | CASSLDGLLFQETQYF
TRBV6-5 | CASSSWTGGTYEQYF
TRBV28 | CASRGTVNTEAFF
TRBV2 | CASNLEQGGYEQYF
TRBV20-1 | CSAVANTEAFF
TRBV14 | CASSQDSGASFGEQFF
TRBV29-1 | CSVADRVWNEQFF
TRBV19 | CASSSGDSSGNTIYF
TRBV7-2 | CASSFGGMNTEAFF
TRBV27 | CASSLTGTGELFF
TRBV14 | CASSRGYGVPNEKLFF
TRBV2 | CASSVAGELFF
TRBV5-5 | CASSPSTGSSQAFF
TRBV3-1/TRBV3-2 | CASSLEGARTEAFF
TRBV27 | CASSENRGRSHSSYNSPLHF
TRBV27 | CASSLKGQGWNEQYF
TRBV4-1 | CASSQEGARAQPQHF
TRBV2 | CASSAGQEARGYTF
TRBV6-6 | CASSPPGGLNTEAFF
TRBV10-3 | CAISGLAGGINEQFF
TRBV28 | CASSEGQENEQYF
TRBV18 | CASSPQTGVLAGEQFF
TRBV6-5 | CASRAGLAQTYEQYF
TRBV27 | CASTFTGTVNTGELFF
TRBV28 | CASSSLGQGRDQPQHF
TRBV5-1 | CASSLDRGGSPLHF
TRBV3-1/TRBV3-2 | CASSRGSSDTQYF
TRBV11-2 | CASSLIYGTGGTEAFF
TRBV18 | CASSPPQGRNTEAFF
TRBV9 | CASSSQDSYEQYF
TRBV11-2 | CASSLGGRESLEQYF
TRBV3-1/TRBV3-2 | CASSQLAGKQETQYF
TRBV9 | CASSDRDSNSPLHF
TRBV18 | CASSPLASVNTDTQYF
TRBV3-1/TRBV3-2 | CASSQDIGTTNEKLFF
TRBV5-6 | CASSQEDRGSEQFF
TRBV28 | CASSLASSGTGTGELFF
TRBV29-1 | CSVQLADYLGTGELFF
TRBV28 | CASSFMGGSRSYEQYF
TRBV28 | CASKRGGTGELFF